These 15 T cell receptor beta chains were all obtained from the same sample, sequenced in a study of shared clonotypes between healthy human individuals. Repertoires were generated with immunoSEQ multiplex PCR, while TCRdb's copy carries only in-frame clones and drops some. Of roughly 500,000 clones in the sample, over 60% were seen once. The sample taken for sequencing was PBMCs. These receptors all come from a woman aged 35 to 49 in good health. Some clones in this sample may be carry-over from other donors' samples.

The chain joins TRBV25-1 to TRBJ2-5; D is ambiguous. Looked up from germline, CDR1 is MGHDK and CDR2 is SYGVNS. The CDR3 length is 14 residues. Trimming pared 3 bases from V and 5 bases from J, leaving 13 bases between. This CDR3 reads CASSDFRSEETQYF. CDR3 coding DNA: TGTGCCAGCAGTGATTTTAGGTCCGAGGAGACCCAGTACTTC.

The chain links TRBV28 to TRBJ1-5; tentative D call: TRBD1 (6 bases). Germline V gene lookup returns CDR1 MDHEN and CDR2 SYDVKM. This CDR3 is 16 amino acids long. Trimming took off 1 base at V and 0 bases at J, with 10 bases between the two ends. This chain's CDR3 is CASSLFRGYSNQPQHF. CDR3 DNA sequence: TGTGCCAGCAGTTTATTCAGGGGATATAGCAATCAGCCCCAGCATTTT.

Regarding this clone: The identical CDR3 is also encoded by other nucleotide sequences in the sample. The chain has TRBV7-8 and TRBJ1-1, with a possible D match to TRBD1 (6 bases). This CDR3 contains 15 residues. CDR1 is SGHVS, CDR2 FQNEAQ, per germline. V lost 0 bases, J lost 1 base, and 9 bases lay in between. Here the CDR3 reads CASSLAGGRNTEAFF. CDR3 sequence (DNA): TGTGCCAGCAGCTTAGCCGGGGGCAGGAACACTGAAGCTTTCTTT.

This clone has a single count. This chain links TRBV21-1 with TRBJ2-7; the D segment call TRBD1 is taken from the table without a DNA check. TRBV21-1 corresponds to a pseudogene. The CDR3 runs 14 residues. For the CDR3, the DNA is TGTGCCAGCATCCCGGGACAGCATTCCTACGAGCAGTACTTC. Its translation is CASIPGQHSYEQYF.

The chain is built from TRBV9 and TRBJ2-1, with 8 bases aligning to TRBD2. This CDR3 spans 15 amino acids. J lost 8 bases, V lost 0 bases, and 7 bases had no gene match. Germline lookup yields CDR1 SGDLS and CDR2 YYNGEE. CDR3 DNA sequence: TGTGCCAGCAGCGTAGGATCTAGCGGGTTTGATGAGCAGTTCTTC. Protein: CASSVGSSGFDEQFF. Full variable domain (remainder filled in from reference TRBV9 and TRBJ2-1): DSGVTQTPKHLITATGQRVTLRCSPRSGDLSVYWYQQSLDQGLQFLIQYYNGEERAKGNILERFSAQQFPDLHSELNLSSLELGDSALYFCASSVGSSGFDEQFFGPGTRLTVL.

This chain connects TRBV7-9 to TRBJ2-2; D may be TRBD1 or TRBD2 (5 bases each). Germline CDR1 SEHNR, CDR2 FQNEAQ (reference sequence). The CDR3 length is 18 residues. V was shortened by 5 bases and J by 2 bases, with 21 bases between the two germline ends. This chain's CDR3 is CASSQPTELAQNTGELFF. The CDR3 coding sequence is TGTGCCAGCAGCCAACCGACAGAGCTAGCCCAAAACACCGGGGAGCTGTTTTTT.

The chain employs TRBV4-3 and TRBJ1-2; D possibly corresponds to TRBD1 (6 bases). Germline CDR1 reads LGHNA; CDR2 reads YSLEER. The CDR3 spans 17 residues. Trimming shortened V by 4 bases and J by 2 bases, and 20 bases separated the two germline ends. The CDR3 bases are TGCGCCAGCAGCCCAGAAGGGGGTTTCGAAGGGAACTATGGCTACACCTTC. Protein: CASSPEGGFEGNYGYTF.

The chain joins TRBV5-1 to TRBJ2-7; 9 nucleotides align to TRBD2. CDR3 length: 13 amino acids. Germline V gives CDR1 SGHRS, CDR2 YFSETQ. Trimming at V came to 4 bases and at J to 7 bases, leaving 6 bases not matched to a gene. CDR3 in DNA: TGCGCCAGCAGCGCTAGCGGGAAATTTGAGCAGTACTTC. It codes for CASSASGKFEQYF.

This chain joins TRBV7-2 and TRBJ1-2; 10 bases line up with TRBD1. CDR1 is SGHTA and CDR2 is FQGNSA in the germline V gene. The CDR3 contains 15 residues. V lost 7 bases to trimming and J lost 7 bases; unmatched junction nucleotides: 12. CDR3 residues: CASNWDGTGEVGYTF. The DNA of the CDR3 is TGTGCCAGCAATTGGGATGGGACAGGGGAAGTTGGCTACACCTTC.

The genes are TRBV6-5 and TRBJ1-1; maybe TRBD1 (5 bases). The length of the CDR3 is 13 residues. V shed 5 bases and J shed 6 bases, with 13 bases lying between them. Germline V gene lookup returns CDR1 MNHEY and CDR2 SVGAGI. The CDR3: CASSPGFSAEAFF. CDR3 nucleotides: TGTGCCAGCAGTCCAGGGTTCTCGGCTGAAGCTTTCTTT.

This clone was detected only a few times. The chain combines TRBV30 with TRBJ2-7; D possibly corresponds to TRBD2 (5 bases). The germline V gene encodes CDR1 GTSNPN and CDR2 SVGIG (reference sequence). The ends were cut back, 0 bases at V and 9 bases at J, with 12 bases in the middle. The CDR3 is 12 amino acids. CDR3: CAWSVAVRVQYF. The CDR3 DNA follows: TGTGCCTGGAGTGTAGCGGTCCGGGTGCAGTACTTC. Full variable domain (outside the CDR3, taken from reference TRBV30 and TRBJ2-7): SQTIHQWPATLVQPVGSPLSLECTVEGTSNPNLYWYRQAAGRGLQLLFYSVGIGQISSEVPQNLSASRPQDRQFILSSKKLLLSDSGFYLCAWSVAVRVQYFGPGTRLTVT.

The chain links TRBV14 to TRBJ1-1; D call uncertain. The germline V gene has CDR1 SGHDN and CDR2 FVKESK. Deletions cut 4 bases from V and 0 bases from J, with 6 bases between. This CDR3 contains 13 residues. CDR3 in DNA: TGTGCCAGCAGCCTCGGTATGAACACTGAAGCTTTCTTT. This codes for CASSLGMNTEAFF.

With respect to this clone: A read error is the likely source, as a far larger clone sits one nucleotide away. The chain has TRBV30 and TRBJ2-1, with D possibly being TRBD1 or TRBD2 (6 bases each). The CDR3 is 13 amino acids. Looked up from germline, CDR1 is GTSNPN and CDR2 is SVGIG (reference sequence). The CDR3 DNA reads TGTGCCCGGAGAACAGGGAGGTTGAATGAGCAGTTCTTC. It encodes CARRTGRLNEQFF.

The rearrangement links TRBV9 to TRBJ2-5; 8 bases line up with TRBD1. This CDR3 region has 15 residues. The ends lost 3 bases at V and 5 bases at J; junction bases unmatched: 9. CDR1 SGDLS and CDR2 YYNGEE come from the germline V gene. CDR3 sequence: CASSAAPTGGETQYF. The CDR3 DNA sequence: TGTGCCAGCAGCGCCGCCCCCACAGGGGGGGAGACCCAGTACTTC.

The gene calls are TRBV29-1 and TRBJ2-2; 12 nucleotides match TRBD2. Germline V lookup: CDR1 SQVTM, CDR2 ANQGSEA. After removal of 6 bases from V and 6 bases from J, the junction contained 17 bases not matched to a gene. CDR3 length: 18 amino acids. CDR3 DNA sequence: TGCAGCGTCCTCCCCCAGGATCGACTAGCGGGAGTAGCCGGGGAGCTGTTTTTT. Residues: CSVLPQDRLAGVAGELFF.